This TCR beta chain was documented in a study of naive and memory T cell subsets. Study-wide results and limits: Naive repertoires, especially CD8, held a few larger clonotypes, possibly memory cells re-expressing CD45RA. Over 90% of naive TCR sequences appeared only once, unlike memory subsets.

V lost 3 bases, J lost 4 bases, and 14 bases lay in between. CDR3 length: 15 amino acids. The beta constant-region primer was an equimolar mix of two oligonucleotides covering TRBC1 and TRBC2. The ligated cDNA underwent four PCR rounds using SP2 and nested alpha and beta constant-region primers. TCRdb analysed the UMI-ligation and nested PCR reads with MiXCR anew, one entry per CDR3 protein. The sample includes around 83,000 distinct CDR3 sequences, about 11% of them seen just once. This clonotype occurred a few times. No antigen is known for it. The chain uses TRBV12-3 or TRBV12-4 and TRBJ2-3; TRBD1 might be the D (5 bases). This TCR was sampled from a human donor in good health. Sequencing input: naive CD4+ T cells from blood. The DNA for the CDR3 is TGTGCCAGCAGTTTTAAGGGGTCAGCCCCAGATACGCAGTATTTT. Protein product: CASSFKGSAPDTQYF.